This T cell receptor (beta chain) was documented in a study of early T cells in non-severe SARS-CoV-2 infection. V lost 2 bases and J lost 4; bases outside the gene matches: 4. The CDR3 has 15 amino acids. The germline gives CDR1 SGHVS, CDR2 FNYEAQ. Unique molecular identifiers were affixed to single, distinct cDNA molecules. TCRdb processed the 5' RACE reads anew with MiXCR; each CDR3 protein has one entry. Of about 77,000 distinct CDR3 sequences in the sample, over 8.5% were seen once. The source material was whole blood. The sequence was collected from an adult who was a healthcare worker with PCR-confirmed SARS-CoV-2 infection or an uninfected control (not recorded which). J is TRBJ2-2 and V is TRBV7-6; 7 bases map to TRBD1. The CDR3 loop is CASSLRQGITGELFF. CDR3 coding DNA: TGTGCCAGCAGCTTAAGACAGGGAATCACCGGGGAGCTGTTTTTT.